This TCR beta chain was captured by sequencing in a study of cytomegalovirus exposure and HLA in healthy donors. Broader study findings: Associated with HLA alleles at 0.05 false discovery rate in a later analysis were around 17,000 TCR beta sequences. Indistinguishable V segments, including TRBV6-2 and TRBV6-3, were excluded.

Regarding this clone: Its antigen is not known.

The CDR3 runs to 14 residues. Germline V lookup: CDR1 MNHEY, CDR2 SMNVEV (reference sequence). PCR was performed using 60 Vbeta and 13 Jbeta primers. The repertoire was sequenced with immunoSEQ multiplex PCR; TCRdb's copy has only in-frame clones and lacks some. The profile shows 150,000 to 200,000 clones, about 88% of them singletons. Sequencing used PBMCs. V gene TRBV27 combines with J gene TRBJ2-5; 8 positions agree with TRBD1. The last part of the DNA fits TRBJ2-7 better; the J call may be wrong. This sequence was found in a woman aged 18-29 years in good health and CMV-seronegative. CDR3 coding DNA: TGTGCCAGCAGGCCGGGACAGGTCTCCTACGAGCAGTACTTC. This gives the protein CASRPGQVSYEQYF.